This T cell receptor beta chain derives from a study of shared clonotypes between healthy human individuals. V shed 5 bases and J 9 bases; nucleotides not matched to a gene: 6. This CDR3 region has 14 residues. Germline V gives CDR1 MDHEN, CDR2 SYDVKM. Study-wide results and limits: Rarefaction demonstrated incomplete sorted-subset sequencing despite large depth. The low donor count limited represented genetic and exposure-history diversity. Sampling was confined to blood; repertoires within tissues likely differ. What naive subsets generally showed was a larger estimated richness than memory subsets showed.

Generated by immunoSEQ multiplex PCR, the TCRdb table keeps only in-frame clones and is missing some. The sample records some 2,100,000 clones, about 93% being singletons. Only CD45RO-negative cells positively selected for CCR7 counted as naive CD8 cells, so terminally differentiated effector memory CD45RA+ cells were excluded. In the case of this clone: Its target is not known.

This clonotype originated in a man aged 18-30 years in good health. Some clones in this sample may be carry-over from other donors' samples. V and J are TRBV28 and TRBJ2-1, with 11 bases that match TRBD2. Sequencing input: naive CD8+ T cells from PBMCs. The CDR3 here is CASSPSSGRGEQFF. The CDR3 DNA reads TGTGCCAGCAGTCCGAGTAGCGGGAGGGGTGAGCAGTTCTTC.